These 14 T cell receptor beta chains were sequenced from one sample in a study of T cells in Graves' hyperthyroidism and ophthalmopathy. TCR beta CDR3 regions were amplified from RNA. Carried out on the TCR CDR3, a first-round RT-PCR used the HTBI primer set. One entry per CDR3 protein results from TCRdb running MiXCR on the multiplex PCR reads. This table has nearly 600,000 distinct CDR3 sequences, over 12% appearing once. The sequencing input was blood. These receptors were obtained from a woman younger than 35 with Graves' ophthalmopathy.

As regards this clonotype: A read error may account for a junction end that differs from germline. The CDR3, as DNA: TGTGCCAGCAGCGTTGGACAGGTGAACACTGAAGCTTCCTTT. Its protein is CASSVGQVNTEASF. This chain connects TRBV9 to TRBJ1-1, with 7 nucleotides matching TRBD1. This CDR3 region has 14 residues. Germline values: CDR1 SGDLS, CDR2 YYNGEE.

V is TRBV7-3 and J is TRBJ1-2; tentatively, D is TRBD1 (6 bases). This CDR3 region has 13 residues. V was pared by 3 bases and J by 5 bases, with 10 bases between. The germline V gene has CDR1 SGHTA and CDR2 FQGTGA. CDR3 coding DNA: TGTGCCAGCAGCTTGGATGGACAGTATGGCTACACCTTC. It encodes CASSLDGQYGYTF.

This chain's CDR3 is CASSLLLSAGARTQYF. In DNA form, the CDR3 reads TGTGCCAGCAGTTTATTGTTATCGGCAGGGGCTCGGACGCAGTATTTT. V usage is TRBV28 and J usage is TRBJ2-3; weak D call: TRBD1 (6 bases). Germline V gene sequence: CDR1 MDHEN, CDR2 SYDVKM. The V end lost 1 base, the J end lost 9 bases, and 20 bases lay between the germline ends. The CDR3 contains 16 residues.

The genes are TRBV29-1 and TRBJ2-1; the D gene is possibly TRBD2 (5 bases). V lost 0 bases to trimming and J lost 2 bases, with 11 bases between them. The CDR3 has 15 amino acids. From germline, CDR1 is SQVTM and CDR2 ANQGSEA. The CDR3 spells CSVEERGTTYNEQFF. The CDR3 DNA follows: TGCAGCGTTGAAGAACGGGGTACCACCTACAATGAGCAGTTCTTC.

This clonotype is a singleton in its sample. This could be a read error, since a much larger clone is one nucleotide away. The CDR3, as DNA: TGTGCCAGCAAGGCTAGCGGGAGGTCCTACGAGCAGTTCTTC. Translating it yields CASKASGRSYEQFF. The J gene is TRBJ2-7, the V gene TRBV6-2 or TRBV6-3; 11 nucleotides align to TRBD2. TRBJ2-1 explains the end of the DNA better; the J call may be wrong. Germline V gene lookup returns CDR1 MNHEY and CDR2 SVGEGT. The CDR3 loop spans 14 amino acids.

The chain employs TRBV5-5 and TRBJ2-3; possible D gene TRBD1, 6 bases. Trimming removed 7 bases at V and 4 bases at J, with 19 bases between. This CDR3 region has 15 residues. The V gene's germline CDR1 is SGHKS and CDR2 YYEKEE (reference sequence). In DNA, the CDR3 is TGTGCCAGCCTCCTTATGGGGGCCGTCTCAGATACGCAGTATTTT. This translates into CASLLMGAVSDTQYF.

This sequence joins TRBV25-1 and TRBJ1-2; TRBD1 matches 8 bases. Trimming cost V 7 bases and J 2 bases; bases outside gene matches: 18. The CDR3 extends over 18 amino acids. Germline CDR1 is MGHDK and CDR2 is SYGVNS. The CDR3 loop reads CASTKFGQEGDRNYGYTF. The CDR3 DNA is TGTGCCAGCACCAAATTCGGGCAGGAGGGGGACAGGAACTATGGCTACACCTTC.

This clonotype was observed at least ten times. The chain is built from TRBV5-1 and TRBJ1-1, with TRBD1 matching over 8 bases. The ends lost 5 bases at V and 1 base at J; junction bases unmatched: 19. Germline V CDR1 and CDR2: SGHRS, YFSETQ. This CDR3 spans 19 amino acids. CDR3 bases: TGCGCCAGCAGTAGTTTTGGCTACGGGACAGGCGACGGGAACACTGAAGCTTTCTTT. It encodes CASSSFGYGTGDGNTEAFF.

This clonotype occurred many times. The chain combines TRBV19 with TRBJ1-1; D is unclear. The CDR3 contains 14 residues. V was trimmed by 6 bases and J by 1 base, leaving 12 bases between them. Germline loops: CDR1 LNHDA, CDR2 SQIVND (reference sequence). CDR3 residues: CASRPHGQNTEAFF. The CDR3 DNA sequence: TGTGCCAGTAGACCCCATGGGCAGAACACTGAAGCTTTCTTT.

The chain joins TRBV5-6 to TRBJ2-2; D possibly matches TRBD1 or TRBD2 (5 bases each). Germline loops: CDR1 SGHDT, CDR2 YYEEEE. V was shortened by 0 bases and J by 8 bases, with 14 bases between the two germline ends. CDR3 length: 15 amino acids. Here the CDR3 DNA reads TGTGCCAGCAGCTTGGAGAGGGGTTTCCAAGGGGAGCTGTTTTTT. Protein: CASSLERGFQGELFF. The full variable domain, in which reference TRBV5-6 and TRBJ2-2 provide the parts outside the CDR3, is DAGVTQSPTHLIKTRGQQVTLRCSPKSGHDTVSWYQQALGQGPQFIFQYYEEEERQRGNFPDRFSGHQFPNYSSELNVNALLLGDSALYLCASSLERGFQGELFFGEGSRLTVL.

This clonotype was seen a few times. The V call is TRBV3-1, the J call TRBJ2-5, with a possible D match to TRBD1 (5 bases). The ends were cut back, 4 bases at V and 14 bases at J, with 17 bases in the middle. The CDR3 extends over 12 amino acids. Germline V lookup: CDR1 LGHDT, CDR2 YNNKEL (reference sequence). This chain's CDR3 is CASSPEGQGFYF. Here the CDR3 DNA reads TGTGCCAGCAGCCCGGAAGGGCAGGGATTCTACTTC.

The table lists this clonotype with many counts. The chain has TRBV24-1 and TRBJ2-3; possible D gene TRBD2, 6 bases. Germline-derived CDR1 and CDR2 are KGHDR and SFDVKD. V shed 4 bases and J shed 0 bases, with 16 bases lying between them. This CDR3 comprises 17 residues. CDR3 amino acids: CATSDYTPSVSTDTQYF. The CDR3 DNA sequence: TGTGCCACCAGTGACTATACTCCTAGCGTGAGCACAGATACGCAGTATTTT.

This clonotype has at least ten counts. The rearrangement uses TRBV24-1 and TRBJ2-3; 12 nucleotides line up with TRBD2. The CDR3 covers 16 residues. The junction had 7 bases not matched to a gene; V was cut back by 7 bases and J by 3 bases. The V gene's germline CDR1 is KGHDR and CDR2 SFDVKD. The CDR3 protein is CATSRTSGKWTDTQYF. The CDR3 DNA reads TGTGCCACCAGCAGGACTAGCGGGAAGTGGACAGATACGCAGTATTTT.

CDR3 protein: CSARLGQASYNEQFF. The CDR3 DNA sequence: TGCAGTGCTAGACTAGGACAGGCATCCTACAATGAGCAGTTCTTC. This chain uses TRBV20-1 with TRBJ2-1, with TRBD1 matching 7 bases. V lost 2 bases, J lost 1 base, and 5 bases stayed unmatched. Germline V gene sequence: CDR1 DFQATT, CDR2 SNEGSKA (reference sequence). CDR3 length equals 15 residues.